This T cell receptor (beta chain) was captured in a study of memory CD4+ T cells and cytomegalovirus serostatus. Study in general: Healthy Belgian adult donors included roughly nine CMV-positive and 24 CMV-negative people.

Whole-study results and caveats: Suggested: most of the CMV-linked TCR signature lies in CD4+ memory cells.

Regarding this clone: Its specificity is unknown.

The germline gives CDR1 KGHSH, CDR2 LQKENI. Trimming took 2 bases from V and 3 from J, leaving 1 base between them. This CDR3 region has 12 residues. Single viable CD3+CD4+CD8-CD45RO+ cells were sorted as the memory CD4+ T cells. TCRdb's copy holds only in-frame clones and misses some; the assay was immunoSEQ multiplex PCR. The data show tens of thousands of clones, about 81% seen once. The chain joins TRBV18 to TRBJ2-2; no definite D call. Sequenced material: memory CD4+ T cells from blood. This sequence was found in an adult in good health and CMV-seronegative. CDR3 amino acids: CASSPYTGELFF. The DNA of the CDR3 is TGTGCCAGCTCACCATACACCGGGGAGCTGTTTTTT.